This T cell receptor beta chain originates from a study of blood T cell repertoires in COVID-19. Study in general: The United States, Italy and Spain provided the acute and convalescent COVID-19 samples.

In the original workflow: The assay estimated nucleated cells by amplifying reference gene primers. TCRdb's copy holds only in-frame clones and misses some; the assay was immunoSEQ multiplex PCR. The V and J calls and clone size were taken over from that table, and D and trimming were inferred from the DNA. Of about 97,000 clones in the sample, over 80% are singletons; the top ten hold around 15%. This CDR3 has 16 amino acids. Trimming stripped 5 bases from V and 7 bases from J, with 21 bases between. The germline CDR1 and CDR2 sequences are LNHDA and SQIVND (reference sequence). This chain links TRBV19 with TRBJ1-3; D ambiguous. The sequence derives from a middle-aged man with acute or convalescent COVID-19. Sequenced input: peripheral blood. This chain's CDR3 is CASSPSWGGSLNTIYF. In DNA, the CDR3 is TGTGCCAGTAGTCCTTCATGGGGAGGATCCCTCAACACCATATATTTT.